These 25 T cell receptor beta chains share one sample of origin, sequenced in a study of cytomegalovirus exposure and HLA in healthy donors. The study ran its PCR with 60 Vbeta and 13 Jbeta primers. Some clones are missing from TCRdb's copy, which holds only in-frame ones; the method was immunoSEQ multiplex PCR. The sample lists about 160,000 clones; approximately 81% were seen once. The specimen was PBMCs. These receptors were taken from a man in his late teens or twenties in good health and CMV-seronegative.

CDR3 DNA: TGCGCCAGCAGACAGGGTTCGACCTCCTACGAGCAGTACTTC. As protein: CASRQGSTSYEQYF. This rearrangement joins TRBV5-1 to TRBJ2-7; weak D call: TRBD1 (6 bases). Germline V gene sequence: CDR1 SGHRS, CDR2 YFSETQ. Trimming pared 5 bases from V and 0 bases from J, leaving 12 bases between. This CDR3 is built from 14 residues.

This clone was counted only a few times. CDR3 protein: CASSLFGYPYEQYF. The CDR3 DNA follows: TGTGCCAGCAGCTTGTTCGGGTACCCCTACGAGCAGTACTTC. The chain joins TRBV5-4 to TRBJ2-7; no reliable D call. This CDR3 comprises 14 residues. V was pared by 1 base and J by 2 bases, with 10 bases between. Germline assignment: CDR1 SGHNT and CDR2 YYREEE (reference sequence).

The J gene is TRBJ2-1, the V gene TRBV14, with 12 nucleotides matching TRBD2. V shed 8 bases and J 4 bases; nucleotides not matched to a gene: 18. CDR1 SGHDN and CDR2 FVKESK come from the germline V gene. This CDR3 is 19 amino acids long. The CDR3 DNA follows: TGTGCCAGCTCTCCGACCCGGGGACTAGCGGGCTTGTTGTACAATGAGCAGTTCTTC. Residues: CASSPTRGLAGLLYNEQFF. The variable domain in full, completed from reference TRBV14 and TRBJ2-1, reads EAGVTQFPSHSVIEKGQTVTLRCDPISGHDNLYWYRRVMGKEIKFLLHFVKESKQDESGMPNNRFLAERTGGTYSTLKVQPAELEDSGVYFCASSPTRGLAGLLYNEQFFGPGTRLTVL.

V is TRBV7-8 and J is TRBJ2-3, with 10 bases identical to TRBD2. The CDR3 totals 15 residues. V lost 4 bases, J lost 4 bases, and 5 bases stayed unmatched. The V gene's germline CDR1 is SGHVS and CDR2 FQNEAQ. DNA for the CDR3: TGTGCCAGCAGCTCCGGGACTAGCGAGCCAGATACGCAGTATTTT. This gives the protein CASSSGTSEPDTQYF.

This rearrangement joins TRBV5-3 to TRBJ1-1; TRBD1 aligns across 9 bases. TRBV5-3 is placed among ORFs of uncertain function. The J segment lost 4 bases and the V segment lost 3 bases, leaving 10 bases of the junction unmatched. The CDR3 is 16 residues long. This chain's CDR3 is CARSWGGTGRGTEAFF. The CDR3 DNA reads TGTGCCAGAAGCTGGGGGGGGACAGGGAGGGGCACTGAAGCTTTCTTT.

In this sample, this clone turned up many times. The V and J genes are TRBV7-9 and TRBJ1-5; perhaps TRBD1 as D (5 bases). Germline V gene data show CDR1 as SEHNR and CDR2 as FQNEAQ (reference sequence). Trimming removed 5 bases at V and 5 bases at J, with 13 bases between. CDR3 size: 14 residues. CDR3 sequence reads: CASSRGGSDQPQHF. CDR3 bases: TGTGCCAGCAGCCGCGGGGGAAGTGATCAGCCCCAGCATTTT.

The chain links TRBV29-1 to TRBJ2-3; D call uncertain. Germline lookup yields CDR1 SQVTM and CDR2 ANQGSEA. The CDR3 is 12 residues long. The V gene lost 4 bases and the J gene lost 2 bases, with 7 bases spanning the gap. The CDR3 loop reads CSVVTSTDTQYF. The CDR3 coding sequence is TGCAGCGTTGTTACATCCACAGATACGCAGTATTTT.

The chain joins TRBV18 to TRBJ2-5, with 8 bases aligning to TRBD1. Trimming took 3 bases from V and 4 from J; bases not matched to a gene: 4. This CDR3 is built from 14 residues. Germline-derived CDR1 and CDR2 are KGHSH and LQKENI. The DNA of the CDR3 is TGTGCCAGCTCACCCCAGGGGGCGAGAGAGACCCAGTACTTC. It specifies CASSPQGARETQYF.

The chain links TRBV18 to TRBJ1-1, with D possibly matching TRBD1 (6 bases). V was cut by 2 bases and J by 1 base, with 8 bases left in between. This CDR3 has 14 residues. Germline lookup yields CDR1 KGHSH and CDR2 LQKENI. CDR3 bases: TGTGCCAGCTCACCAAACAGGGAGAACACTGAAGCTTTCTTT. It translates to CASSPNRENTEAFF.

The chain employs TRBV5-6 and TRBJ1-1; D ambiguous. In germline, CDR1 is SGHDT, CDR2 YYEEEE. CDR3 length: 13 amino acids. V was cut by 0 bases and J by 6 bases, with 9 bases left in between. The CDR3 DNA reads as TGTGCCAGCAGCTTGGTCAGGTACCCTGAAGCTTTCTTT. It translates to CASSLVRYPEAFF.

The chain combines TRBV15 with TRBJ2-7, with 11 bases lining up with TRBD1. Germline trimming cut 4 bases from V and 2 bases from J; bases unmatched to any gene: 1. CDR1 is LNHNV and CDR2 is YYDKDF in the germline V gene (reference sequence). The CDR3 has 14 residues. CDR3 sequence: CATSTDRGPYEQYF. The DNA of the CDR3 is TGTGCCACCAGCACGGACAGGGGGCCCTACGAGCAGTACTTC.

The V call is TRBV6-1, the J call TRBJ2-7; possibly TRBD1 for D (5 bases). Trimming took off 3 bases at V and 6 bases at J, with 12 bases between the two ends. Germline values: CDR1 MNHNS, CDR2 SASEGT. The CDR3 is 13 amino acids. The CDR3 coding sequence is TGTGCCAGCAGTGACAGGGTCAGGTTCGAGCAGTACTTC. Residues: CASSDRVRFEQYF.

This chain connects TRBV4-1 to TRBJ1-4; D might be TRBD1 (5 bases). The CDR3 runs to 16 residues. Trimming removed 1 base from V and 4 bases from J, with 13 bases in between. Per germline, CDR1 MGHRA and CDR2 YSYEKL. The CDR3 here is CASSQAPTALNEKLFF. As DNA, the CDR3 is TGCGCCAGCAGCCAAGCCCCGACAGCCCTTAATGAAAAACTGTTTTTT.

The V call is TRBV28, the J call TRBJ1-4; D not resolved. The CDR3 spans 13 residues. The germline V gene encodes CDR1 MDHEN and CDR2 SYDVKM. The V gene lost 6 bases and the J gene lost 8 bases, with 13 bases spanning the gap. The CDR3 region is CASRRGVGEKLFF. CDR3 nucleotide sequence: TGTGCCAGCAGGCGCGGGGTGGGGGAAAAACTGTTTTTT.

V is TRBV2 and J is TRBJ2-4; 10 positions match TRBD2. The CDR3 is made up of 15 amino acids. Germline V gene data show CDR1 as SNHLY and CDR2 as FYNNEI. Trimming cost V 2 bases and J 8 bases; bases outside gene matches: 6. CDR3 DNA: TGTGCCAGCAGTGAACGGACTAGCGGTAGGGACATTCAGTACTTC. Translation gives CASSERTSGRDIQYF.

The V call is TRBV5-4, the J call TRBJ2-1; 13 bases are shared with TRBD2. The ends lost 4 bases at V and 2 bases at J; junction bases unmatched: 6. The CDR3 has 17 amino acids. CDR1 SGHNT and CDR2 YYREEE come from the germline V gene (reference sequence). The CDR3: CASSQLGLAGAYNEQFF. As DNA, the CDR3 is TGTGCCAGCAGCCAACTAGGACTAGCGGGGGCCTACAATGAGCAGTTCTTC.

The rearrangement links TRBV10-3 to TRBJ1-5; weak D call: TRBD1 (6 bases). Looked up from germline, CDR1 is ENHRY and CDR2 is SYGVKD. The CDR3 totals 14 residues. Trimming pared 11 bases from V and 0 bases from J, leaving 14 bases between. CDR3 coding DNA: TGTGCCGCCGAGGGGGAATATAGCAATCAGCCCCAGCATTTT. Encoded protein: CAAEGEYSNQPQHF.

The chain is built from TRBV5-8 and TRBJ1-3; a weak D match, TRBD1 (5 bases). The germline gives CDR1 SGHTS, CDR2 YDEGEE. Trimming cost V 10 bases and J 7 bases, with 12 bases left between them. The CDR3 length is 11 residues. CDR3 coding DNA: TGTGCCGGACCGGGGGATAACACCATATATTTT. Amino acids: CAGPGDNTIYF.

The CDR3 DNA follows: TGTGCCAGCAGCCCCGCCCGGGGGCAAGAGACCCAGTACTTC. Translating it yields CASSPARGQETQYF. This chain uses TRBV11-3 with TRBJ2-5; D is possibly TRBD2 (6 bases). From germline, CDR1 is SGHNT and CDR2 YENEEA. This CDR3 has 14 residues. V was shortened by 5 bases and J by 2 bases, with 12 bases between the two germline ends. The variable domain in full, completed from reference TRBV11-3 and TRBJ2-5, reads EAGVVQSPRYKIIEKKQPVAFWCNPISGHNTLYWYLQNLGQGPELLIRYENEEAVDDSQLPKDRFSAERLKGVDSTLKIQPAELGDSAVYLCASSPARGQETQYFGPGTRLLVL.

The DNA for the CDR3 is TGTGCCACCCTTCAGGGCTTTGCTGAAGCTTTCTTT. This gives the protein CATLQGFAEAFF. The gene calls are TRBV28 and TRBJ1-1; D may be TRBD1 (5 bases). The CDR3 covers 12 residues. The germline CDR1 and CDR2 sequences are MDHEN and SYDVKM. With 10 bases removed from V and 6 bases from J, the gap between germline ends came to 15 bases. Looking up the rest from reference TRBV28 and TRBJ1-1 gives the full variable domain: DVKVTQSSRYLVKRTGEKVFLECVQDMDHENMFWYRQDPGLGLRLIYFSYDVKMKEKGDIPEGYSVSREKKERFSLILESASTNQTSMYLCATLQGFAEAFFGQGTRLTVV.

V gene TRBV6-5 combines with J gene TRBJ2-7, with 10 bases that match TRBD2. After removal of 6 bases from V and 5 bases from J, the junction contained 7 bases not matched to a gene. The CDR3 sequence is 14 residues long. Germline V CDR1 and CDR2: MNHEY, SVGAGI. CDR3 nucleotide sequence: TGTGCCAGCAGCCCTAGAGCGGGAGGGAACGAGCAGTACTTC. The encoded protein is CASSPRAGGNEQYF.

The DNA of the CDR3 is TGCAGTGCTGTGGGGCCTCATGGCTACACCTTC. Amino acids: CSAVGPHGYTF. The J gene is TRBJ1-2, the V gene TRBV20-1, with D perhaps TRBD1 (5 bases). Trimming cost V 5 bases and J 6 bases, with 10 bases left between them. The CDR3 is made up of 11 amino acids. Looked up from germline, CDR1 is DFQATT and CDR2 is SNEGSKA (reference sequence).

The V gene is TRBV7-8, the J gene TRBJ1-2; no reliable D call. V was trimmed by 0 bases and J by 4 bases, leaving 12 bases between them. Germline lookup yields CDR1 SGHVS and CDR2 FQNEAQ. This CDR3 contains 15 residues. CDR3 bases: TGTGCCAGCAGCTTAGCGCCGGGGTTTCCCTATGGCTACACCTTC. It specifies CASSLAPGFPYGYTF.

This chain connects TRBV28 to TRBJ1-1, with D hard to call. CDR3 size: 13 residues. The V end was cut by 4 bases, the J end by 0 bases, with 6 bases between. The germline V gene has CDR1 MDHEN and CDR2 SYDVKM. The CDR3 DNA sequence: TGTGCCAGCAGTTCAGGCATGAACACTGAAGCTTTCTTT. Translated: CASSSGMNTEAFF.

In DNA form, the CDR3 reads TGTGCCAGCAGTCGAGACAGTGTGCCAGGACGACTTAGCACAGATACGCAGTATTTT. Translation gives CASSRDSVPGRLSTDTQYF. The chain combines TRBV11-2 with TRBJ2-3, with D possibly being TRBD1 (5 bases). The V end was cut by 6 bases, the J end by 0 bases, with 25 bases between. CDR1 is SGHAT and CDR2 is FQNNGV in the germline V gene. This CDR3 contains 19 residues.